These T cell receptor beta chains were read from a single sample in a study of blood T cell repertoires in COVID-19. Assay: immunoSEQ multiplex PCR; the TCRdb copy retains only in-frame clones and omits some. Among around 93,000 clones listed, 87% were seen once. The sequencing input was peripheral blood. The source is a human donor in a cohort sampled during active COVID-19. CDR3s include the opening cysteine and the closing phenylalanine or tryptophan. Fields, in order: J gene, D gene, V gene, clone size, CDR3 protein, CDR3 DNA. The D gene is left open where the match is weak. Clone size is given for some rows only: seen once, a few or many times, or a class if the clone is expanded.

TRBJ2-3,TRBD2,TRBV6-4,NA,CASSDSGGGTDTQYF,TGTGCCAGCAGTGACAGCGGGGGTGGCACAGATACGCAGTATTTT
TRBJ1-1,NA,TRBV30,NA,CAWSVHVNTEAFF,TGTGCCTGGAGTGTACACGTGAACACTGAAGCTTTCTTT
TRBJ2-7,TRBD2,TRBV20-1,NA,CSASGLAGGISYEQYF,TGCAGTGCTAGTGGGCTAGCGGGGGGGATCTCCTACGAGCAGTACTTC
TRBJ1-2,TRBD1,TRBV19,NA,CASSIADRRNYGYTF,TGTGCCAGTAGTATCGCGGACAGGCGGAACTATGGCTACACCTTC
TRBJ2-5,TRBD1,TRBV7-8,NA,CASSPRDRRQETQYF,TGTGCCAGCAGCCCGCGGGACAGGCGACAAGAGACCCAGTACTTC
TRBJ2-7,TRBD1,TRBV2,NA,CASREGTGLLYEQYF,TGTGCCAGCAGGGAGGGGACAGGCCTTCTCTACGAGCAGTACTTC
TRBJ2-5,TRBD2,TRBV3-1/TRBV3-2,NA,CASSPTSGGAGETQYF,TGTGCCAGCAGCCCAACTAGCGGGGGGGCCGGGGAGACCCAGTACTTC
TRBJ2-5,TRBD1,TRBV6-2/TRBV6-3,NA,CASSPRTGGGETQYF,TGTGCCAGCAGCCCTAGGACAGGGGGCGGTGAGACCCAGTACTTC
TRBJ2-7,NA,TRBV18,few,CASSPTSQGTPGEQYF,TGTGCCAGCTCACCAACTTCCCAGGGCACGCCAGGCGAGCAGTACTTC
TRBJ1-1,NA,TRBV19,NA,CASSIQMGVNTEAFF,TGTGCCAGTAGTATACAAATGGGAGTAAACACTGAAGCTTTCTTT
TRBJ1-1,NA,TRBV19,few,CASSILRNTEAFF,TGTGCCAGTAGTATTTTGAGAAACACTGAAGCTTTCTTT
TRBJ2-5,TRBD1,TRBV29-1,NA,CSVEWVTGGRETQYF,TGCAGCGTTGAATGGGTGACAGGGGGTCGGGAGACCCAGTACTTC
TRBJ2-5,NA,TRBV19,NA,CASSGRSGGWETQYF,TGTGCCAGTAGTGGACGTTCGGGGGGCTGGGAGACCCAGTACTTC
TRBJ1-2,TRBD1,TRBV28,NA,CASSQPGQYYGYTF,TGTGCCAGCAGCCAACCGGGACAGTACTATGGCTACACCTTC
TRBJ2-3,TRBD1,TRBV4-3,NA,CASSQDGQGRTDTQYF,TGCGCCAGCAGCCAAGATGGACAGGGCCGCACAGATACGCAGTATTTT
TRBJ2-7,TRBD1,TRBV4-2,NA,CASSQSGQGWFEQYF,TGTGCCAGCAGCCAATCGGGACAGGGATGGTTCGAGCAGTACTTC
TRBJ2-3,NA,TRBV12-3/TRBV12-4,NA,CASREGATDTQYF,TGTGCCAGCAGGGAGGGAGCCACAGATACGCAGTATTTT
TRBJ2-6,TRBD1,TRBV9,NA,CASSYPGTGIASGANVLTF,TGTGCCAGCAGCTACCCCGGGACAGGGATTGCCTCTGGGGCCAACGTCCTGACTTTC
TRBJ2-5,TRBD1,TRBV5-1,NA,CASSLAGQRGETQYF,TGCGCCAGCAGCTTGGCGGGACAGAGAGGAGAGACCCAGTACTTC
TRBJ2-5,TRBD1,TRBV15,once,CATSTRDRGVETQYF,TGTGCCACCAGCACCCGGGACAGGGGTGTAGAGACCCAGTACTTC
TRBJ2-1,NA,TRBV4-1,once,CASSHESSVDEQFF,TGCGCCAGCAGCCACGAATCTAGCGTTGATGAGCAGTTCTTC
TRBJ2-3,TRBD2,TRBV7-8,NA,CASSLVLGLAGTDTQYF,TGTGCCAGCAGCTTAGTATTGGGACTAGCGGGAACAGATACGCAGTATTTT
TRBJ1-1,NA,TRBV5-6,NA,CASIQGGPMNTEAFF,TGTGCCAGCATCCAGGGTGGGCCAATGAACACTGAAGCTTTCTTT
TRBJ2-5,TRBD2,TRBV2,NA,CASSETSGRETQYF,TGTGCCAGCAGTGAGACTAGCGGAAGAGAGACCCAGTACTTC
TRBJ2-7,NA,TRBV9,NA,CASSALGLSESEQYF,TGTGCCAGCAGCGCCTTGGGACTCTCCGAATCCGAGCAGTACTTC
TRBJ2-2,TRBD1,TRBV9,NA,CASSKSGTGITGELFF,TGTGCCAGCAGCAAATCCGGGACAGGTATCACCGGGGAGCTGTTTTTT
TRBJ2-7,TRBD1,TRBV5-5,NA,CASSYRDRAVYEQYF,TGTGCCAGCAGCTACCGGGACAGGGCTGTCTACGAGCAGTACTTC
TRBJ1-2,NA,TRBV7-9,NA,CASSFVLDYGYTF,TGTGCCAGCAGCTTTGTCCTTGACTATGGCTACACCTTC
TRBJ2-7,TRBD1,TRBV6-2/TRBV6-3,NA,CASSYSQGAIYEQYF,TGTGCCAGCAGTTACTCACAGGGGGCCATCTACGAGCAGTACTTC
TRBJ2-7,NA,TRBV18,NA,CASSPPGSGNEQYF,TGTGCCAGCTCACCACCAGGTAGCGGTAACGAGCAGTACTTC
TRBJ2-2,TRBD2,TRBV4-3,NA,CASSQETTAGAAGELFF,TGCGCCAGCAGCCAAGAAACCACGGCGGGAGCGGCCGGGGAGCTGTTTTTT
TRBJ2-2,TRBD2,TRBV25-1,NA,CASSALAGGTGELFF,TGTGCCAGCAGTGCCCTAGCGGGCGGGACCGGGGAGCTGTTTTTT
TRBJ2-1,TRBD1,TRBV7-2,NA,CASSPLLTGGGYNEQFF,TGTGCCAGCAGCCCGCTCTTGACAGGGGGCGGATACAATGAGCAGTTCTTC
TRBJ2-3,TRBD2,TRBV6-2/TRBV6-3,NA,CASSTPRTSGSRGTDTQYF,TGTGCCAGCAGTACTCCCCGGACTAGCGGGAGTAGGGGCACAGATACGCAGTATTTT
TRBJ2-1,NA,TRBV9,NA,CASSVGDEQFF,TGTGCCAGCAGCGTAGGCGATGAGCAGTTCTTC
TRBJ2-7,TRBD1,TRBV6-6,NA,CASSPPGTGGSYEQYF,TGTGCCAGCAGCCCCCCCGGGACAGGGGGGAGCTACGAGCAGTACTTC
TRBJ2-1,TRBD2,TRBV28,once,CASIPLAGGSSYNEQFF,TGTGCCAGCATCCCCCTAGCGGGAGGGTCTTCCTACAATGAGCAGTTCTTC
TRBJ1-2,NA,TRBV5-1,NA,CASSLAANYGYTF,TGCGCCAGCAGCTTGGCAGCTAACTATGGCTACACCTTC
TRBJ2-5,NA,TRBV2,NA,CASSDNTKETQYF,TGTGCCAGCAGTGACAATACTAAAGAGACCCAGTACTTC
TRBJ2-1,NA,TRBV11-1,NA,CASSLLRTRTYNEQFF,TGTGCCAGCAGCTTACTCCGGACACGGACCTACAATGAGCAGTTCTTC
TRBJ2-7,TRBD1,TRBV10-3,NA,CATTGTGAYEQYF,TGTGCCACGACCGGGACAGGGGCCTACGAGCAGTACTTC
TRBJ2-1,NA,TRBV18,once,CASSPQRVSSYNEQFF,TGTGCCAGCTCACCACAAAGAGTGAGCTCCTACAATGAGCAGTTCTTC
TRBJ2-5,NA,TRBV6-2/TRBV6-3,NA,CASSYAQGGKTQYF,TGTGCCAGCAGTTACGCACAGGGTGGAAAGACCCAGTACTTC
TRBJ2-7,TRBD1,TRBV3-1/TRBV3-2,NA,CASSQGGTADF,TGTGCCAGCAGCCAAGGAGGGACAGCCGACTTC
TRBJ2-5,TRBD2,TRBV29-1,NA,CSVPTSGGAEETQYF,TGCAGCGTACCGACTAGCGGGGGGGCCGAAGAGACCCAGTACTTC